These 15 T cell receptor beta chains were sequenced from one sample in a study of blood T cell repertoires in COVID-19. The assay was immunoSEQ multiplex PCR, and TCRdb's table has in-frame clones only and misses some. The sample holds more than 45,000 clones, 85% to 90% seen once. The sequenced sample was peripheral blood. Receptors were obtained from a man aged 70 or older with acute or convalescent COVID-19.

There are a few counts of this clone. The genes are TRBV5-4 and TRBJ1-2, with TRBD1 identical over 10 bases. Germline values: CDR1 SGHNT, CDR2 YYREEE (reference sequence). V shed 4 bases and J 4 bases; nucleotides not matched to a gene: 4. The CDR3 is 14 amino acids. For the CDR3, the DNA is TGTGCCAGCAGCCCAGGACAGGGGGTCTATGGCTACACCTTC. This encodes CASSPGQGVYGYTF.

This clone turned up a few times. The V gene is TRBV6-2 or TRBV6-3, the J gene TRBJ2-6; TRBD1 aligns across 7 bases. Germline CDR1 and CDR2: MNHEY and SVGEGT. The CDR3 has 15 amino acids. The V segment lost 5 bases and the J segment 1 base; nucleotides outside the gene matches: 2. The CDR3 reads CASSNRGSGANVLTF. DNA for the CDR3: TGTGCCAGCAGTAACAGGGGTTCTGGGGCCAACGTCCTGACTTTC.

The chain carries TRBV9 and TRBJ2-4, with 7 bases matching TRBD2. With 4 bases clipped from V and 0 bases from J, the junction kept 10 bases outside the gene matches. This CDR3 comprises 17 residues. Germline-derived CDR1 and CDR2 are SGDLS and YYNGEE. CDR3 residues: CASSPRERETAKNIQYF. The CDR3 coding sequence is TGTGCCAGCAGCCCCCGAGAGCGGGAAACAGCCAAAAACATTCAGTACTTC.

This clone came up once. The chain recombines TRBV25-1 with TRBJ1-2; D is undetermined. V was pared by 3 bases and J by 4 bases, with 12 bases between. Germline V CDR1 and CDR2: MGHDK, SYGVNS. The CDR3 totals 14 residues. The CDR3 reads CASSDAGRFYGYTF. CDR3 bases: TGTGCCAGCAGTGACGCCGGGAGATTCTATGGCTACACCTTC.

CDR3 residues: CASSPGGATDTQYF. For the CDR3, the DNA is TGTGCCAGCAGCCCGGGGGGAGCGACAGATACGCAGTATTTT. The genes are TRBV9 and TRBJ2-3, with TRBD2 identical over 7 bases. Germline V gene lookup returns CDR1 SGDLS and CDR2 YYNGEE. J gave up 3 bases and V 4 bases, and 5 bases lay outside the gene matches. This CDR3 comprises 14 residues.

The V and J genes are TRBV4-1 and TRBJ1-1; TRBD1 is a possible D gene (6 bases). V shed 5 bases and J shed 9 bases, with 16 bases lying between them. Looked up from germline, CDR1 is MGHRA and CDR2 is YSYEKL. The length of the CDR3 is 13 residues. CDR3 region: CASSENRESKAFF. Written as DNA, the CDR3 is TGCGCCAGCAGCGAGAACAGGGAATCGAAAGCTTTCTTT.

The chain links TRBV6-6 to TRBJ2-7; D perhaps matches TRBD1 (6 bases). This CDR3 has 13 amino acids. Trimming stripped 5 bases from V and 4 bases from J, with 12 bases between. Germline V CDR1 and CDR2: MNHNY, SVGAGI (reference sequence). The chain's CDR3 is CASSPRTAYEQYV. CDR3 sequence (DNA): TGTGCCAGCAGTCCTCGGACAGCTTACGAGCAGTACGTC.

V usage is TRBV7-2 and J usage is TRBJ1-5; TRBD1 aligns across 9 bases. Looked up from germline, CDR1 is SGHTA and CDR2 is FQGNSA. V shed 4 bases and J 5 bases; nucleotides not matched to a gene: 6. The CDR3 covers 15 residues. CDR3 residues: CASSSIRTGDQPQHF. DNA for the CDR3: TGTGCCAGCAGCTCGATTCGGACAGGGGATCAGCCCCAGCATTTT. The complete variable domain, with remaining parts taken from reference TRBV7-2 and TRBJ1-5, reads GAGVSQSPSNKVTEKGKDVELRCDPISGHTALYWYRQSLGQGLEFLIYFQGNSAPDKSGLPSDRFSAERTGGSVSTLTIQRTQQEDSAVYLCASSSIRTGDQPQHFGDGTRLSIL.

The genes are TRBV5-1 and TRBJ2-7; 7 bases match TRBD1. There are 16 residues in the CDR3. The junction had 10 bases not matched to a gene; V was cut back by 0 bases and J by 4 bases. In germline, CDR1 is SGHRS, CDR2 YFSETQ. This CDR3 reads CASSLALGRGSYEQYF. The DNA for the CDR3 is TGCGCCAGCAGCTTGGCCCTCGGCAGGGGGTCTTACGAGCAGTACTTC.

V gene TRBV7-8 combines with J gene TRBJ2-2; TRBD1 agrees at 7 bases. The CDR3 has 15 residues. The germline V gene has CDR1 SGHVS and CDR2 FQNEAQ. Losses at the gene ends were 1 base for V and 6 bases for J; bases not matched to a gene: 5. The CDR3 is CASSLGDRVSGELFF. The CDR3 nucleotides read TGTGCCAGCAGCTTAGGTGACAGGGTTTCCGGGGAGCTGTTTTTT.

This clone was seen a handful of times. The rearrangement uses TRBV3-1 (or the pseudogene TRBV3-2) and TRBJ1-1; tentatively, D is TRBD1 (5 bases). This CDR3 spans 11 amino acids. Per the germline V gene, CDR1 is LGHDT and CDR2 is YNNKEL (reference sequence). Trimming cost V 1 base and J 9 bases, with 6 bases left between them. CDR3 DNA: TGTGCCAGCAGCCAAGGGACAAAAGCTTTCTTT. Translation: CASSQGTKAFF.

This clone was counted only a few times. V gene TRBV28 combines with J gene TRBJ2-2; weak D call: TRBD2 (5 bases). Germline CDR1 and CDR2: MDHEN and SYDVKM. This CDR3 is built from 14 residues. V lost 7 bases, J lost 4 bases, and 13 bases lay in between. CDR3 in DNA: TGTGCCAGCACTAGCCCCTCCCGCACCGGGGAGCTGTTTTTT. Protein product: CASTSPSRTGELFF.

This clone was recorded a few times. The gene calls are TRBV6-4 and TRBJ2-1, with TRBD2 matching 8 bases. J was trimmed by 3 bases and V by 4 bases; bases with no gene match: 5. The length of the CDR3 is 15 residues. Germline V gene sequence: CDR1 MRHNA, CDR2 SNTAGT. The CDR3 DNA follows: TGTGCCAGCAGTGCGACTAGCGAATACTACAATGAGCAGTTCTTC. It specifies CASSATSEYYNEQFF.

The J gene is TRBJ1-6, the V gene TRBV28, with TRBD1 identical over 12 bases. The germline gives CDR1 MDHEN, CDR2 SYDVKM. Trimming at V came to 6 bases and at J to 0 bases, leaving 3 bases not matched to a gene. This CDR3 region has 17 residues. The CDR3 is CASRGGQGASYNSPLHF. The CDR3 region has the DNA TGTGCCAGCAGGGGGGGACAGGGGGCCTCCTATAATTCACCCCTCCACTTT.

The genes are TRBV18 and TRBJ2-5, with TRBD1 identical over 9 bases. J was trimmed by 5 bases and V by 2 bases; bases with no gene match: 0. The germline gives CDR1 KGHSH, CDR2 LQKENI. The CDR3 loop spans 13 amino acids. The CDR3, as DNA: TGTGCCAGCTCACCAGGGACAGGGGAGACCCAGTACTTC. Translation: CASSPGTGETQYF.